These 24 T cell receptor beta chains were all obtained from the same sample, sequenced in a study of blood T cell repertoires in COVID-19. This table comes from immunoSEQ multiplex PCR, and its TCRdb copy is limited to in-frame clones, with some not included. This sample has about 350,000 clones; roughly 87% occur once, and the top ten carry just under 4%. The sample was peripheral blood. These receptors originate from a woman in her sixties with COVID-19, enrolled during active disease.

The chain carries TRBV2 and TRBJ1-2, with D perhaps matching TRBD1 (6 bases). V dropped 7 bases and J dropped 4 bases, with 10 bases sitting between them. This CDR3 contains 12 residues. Germline values: CDR1 SNHLY, CDR2 FYNNEI. The CDR3 DNA is TGTGCCAGCACCACAGGGACCTATGGCTACACCTTC. It translates to CASTTGTYGYTF. The variable domain in full, completed from reference TRBV2 and TRBJ1-2, reads EPEVTQTPSHQVTQMGQEVILRCVPISNHLYFYWYRQILGQKVEFLVSFYNNEISEKSEIFDDQFSVERPDGSNFTLKIRSTKLEDSAMYFCASTTGTYGYTFGSGTRLTVV.

This clone was counted between two and nine times. V and J are TRBV29-1 and TRBJ1-2, with TRBD1 as a possible D gene (5 bases). The CDR3 totals 15 residues. CDR1 and CDR2 (germline): SQVTM, ANQGSEA. Between the trimmed V and J ends, which lost 0 bases and 10 bases, there was a span of 21 bases. CDR3 residues: CSVEDQGRARYPYTF. The CDR3 nucleotides are TGCAGCGTTGAAGATCAGGGCAGGGCCAGGTACCCCTACACCTTC.

Written as DNA, the CDR3 is TGTGCCACCAGCAGAGGGGACTTAGGGACCGGGGAGCTGTTTTTT. It codes for CATSRGDLGTGELFF. J is TRBJ2-2 and V is TRBV15; tentatively, D is TRBD2 (6 bases). Germline-derived CDR1 and CDR2 are LNHNV and YYDKDF (reference sequence). The ends were cut back, 1 base at V and 5 bases at J, with 11 bases in the middle. The CDR3 is 15 amino acids.

V is TRBV7-8 and J is TRBJ1-1; TRBD1 matches 9 bases. V lost 3 bases and J lost 1; bases outside the gene matches: 6. Germline V gene lookup returns CDR1 SGHVS and CDR2 FQNEAQ. The CDR3 totals 16 residues. The CDR3 bases are TGTGCCAGCAGCTTCCGACAGACAGGGGGGAACACTGAAGCTTTCTTT. It translates to CASSFRQTGGNTEAFF.

This chain uses TRBV28 with TRBJ1-2, with 7 bases that match TRBD1. CDR1 is MDHEN, CDR2 SYDVKM, per germline. The CDR3 contains 15 residues. The V and J ends lost 5 bases and 6 bases, in that order; junction bases with no gene match: 12. CDR3 protein: CASSPGDSAGDGYTF. In DNA, the CDR3 is TGTGCCAGCAGTCCCGGGGACAGCGCCGGCGATGGCTACACCTTC.

The chain links TRBV7-8 to TRBJ1-6; D uncertain. The CDR3 is 13 amino acids. V lost 5 bases and J 6 bases, leaving 8 bases between the germline ends. The germline V gene has CDR1 SGHVS and CDR2 FQNEAQ. CDR3: CASSPLVNSPLHF. The CDR3 bases are TGTGCCAGCAGCCCCCTCGTTAATTCACCCCTCCACTTT.

CDR3 sequence (DNA): TGTGCCAGCAGTGAAAGACGACAGGTTAGCAATCAGCCCCAGCATTTT. Translated, it gives CASSERRQVSNQPQHF. The V gene is TRBV6-1, the J gene TRBJ1-5; possible D gene TRBD1, 6 bases. CDR1 and CDR2 from the germline V gene are MNHNS and SASEGT. With 2 bases removed from V and 0 bases from J, the gap between germline ends came to 11 bases. CDR3 size: 16 residues.

This chain connects TRBV7-8 to TRBJ2-5; D not resolved. Germline V CDR1 and CDR2: SGHVS, FQNEAQ. The CDR3 loop spans 13 amino acids. V was pared by 3 bases and J by 5 bases, with 10 bases between. The CDR3 reads CASSFQNWETQYF. CDR3 nucleotide sequence: TGTGCCAGCAGCTTCCAAAACTGGGAGACCCAGTACTTC.

The rearrangement links TRBV11-2 to TRBJ1-4; no clear D gene. V was pared by 3 bases and J by 0 bases, with 11 bases between. CDR3 length: 16 amino acids. CDR1 is SGHAT, CDR2 FQNNGV, per germline. The CDR3 region has the DNA TGTGCCAGCAGCTTTGAGTCTCCCTCAACTAATGAAAAACTGTTTTTT. The encoded protein is CASSFESPSTNEKLFF.

V gene TRBV7-3 combines with J gene TRBJ2-2; 8 nucleotides match TRBD1. The CDR3 is 15 residues long. V lost 1 base to trimming and J lost 4 bases; unmatched junction nucleotides: 2. From germline, CDR1 is SGHTA and CDR2 FQGTGA. CDR3 residues: CASSLNRGFTGELFF. The CDR3 coding sequence is TGTGCCAGCAGCTTAAACAGGGGGTTCACCGGGGAGCTGTTTTTT.

A single count supports this clone. This chain connects TRBV12-5 to TRBJ1-2, with D tentatively TRBD1 (6 bases). V gave up 4 bases and J gave up 4 bases, with 16 bases separating them. The V gene's germline CDR1 is LGHNT and CDR2 FRNRAP. The CDR3 length is 15 residues. The chain's CDR3 is CASGYGTTDIYGYTF. CDR3 DNA: TGTGCTAGTGGTTACGGGACAACCGATATCTATGGCTACACCTTC.

The chain couples TRBV7-2 to TRBJ2-5; 12 bases agree with TRBD2. The V gene end was trimmed by 1 base and the J gene end by 9 bases; junction bases not matched to a gene: 15. The CDR3 extends over 18 amino acids. The germline CDR1 and CDR2 sequences are SGHTA and FQGNSA. The CDR3 DNA is TGTGCCAGCAGCTTAGTAACTAGCGGGGGGACCGCAAAAGGGGCCCAGTACTTC. Translated, it gives CASSLVTSGGTAKGAQYF.

The chain recombines TRBV5-1 with TRBJ1-3; D gene unclear. This CDR3 spans 13 amino acids. CDR1 and CDR2 from the germline V gene are SGHRS and YFSETQ. With 2 bases removed from V and 5 bases from J, the gap between germline ends came to 8 bases. The CDR3 loop reads CASSFDGRNTIYF. The CDR3 DNA sequence: TGCGCCAGCAGCTTCGACGGGAGAAACACCATATATTTT.

The gene calls are TRBV4-1 and TRBJ2-2; 8 bases fit TRBD1. The V gene end was trimmed by 1 base and the J gene end by 6 bases; junction bases not matched to a gene: 4. The CDR3 covers 15 residues. CDR1 MGHRA and CDR2 YSYEKL come from the germline V gene. The CDR3 sequence is CASSQARTGPGELFF. The CDR3, as DNA: TGCGCCAGCAGCCAAGCAAGGACAGGGCCCGGGGAGCTGTTTTTT.

The chain carries TRBV27 and TRBJ2-3, with 8 bases identical to TRBD2. Trimming cost V 5 bases and J 2 bases; bases outside gene matches: 9. The V gene's germline CDR1 is MNHEY and CDR2 SMNVEV (reference sequence). This CDR3 comprises 16 residues. The CDR3 spells CASSTLAAGNTDTQYF. DNA of the CDR3: TGTGCCAGCAGTACACTAGCGGCGGGGAACACAGATACGCAGTATTTT.

The genes are TRBV5-6 and TRBJ1-2; perhaps TRBD1 as D (6 bases). V gave up 3 bases and J gave up 11 bases, with 17 bases separating them. Germline V gene sequence: CDR1 SGHDT, CDR2 YYEEEE. CDR3 length: 13 amino acids. The CDR3 region has the DNA TGTGCCAGCAGCTCCGGACAGTGGGTTCGTTACACCTTC. Its translation: CASSSGQWVRYTF.

The chain carries TRBV4-1 and TRBJ1-4, with a possible D match to TRBD1 (5 bases). V was trimmed by 1 base and J by 8 bases, leaving 17 bases between them. The CDR3 sequence is 16 residues long. CDR1 and CDR2 (germline): MGHRA, YSYEKL. The CDR3 region is CASSQVKGQGNEKLFF. CDR3 in DNA: TGCGCCAGCAGCCAAGTAAAGGGGCAGGGAAACGAAAAACTGTTTTTT.

The CDR3 region is CATRGEGSSGNTIYF. CDR3 in DNA: TGCGCCACCCGCGGGGAGGGGAGCTCTGGAAACACCATATATTTT. V is TRBV10-1 and J is TRBJ1-3, with a possible D match to TRBD1 (5 bases). Per germline, CDR1 WNHNN and CDR2 SYGVQD (reference sequence). The CDR3 is 15 amino acids. V was cut by 10 bases and J by 0 bases, with 16 bases left in between.

This chain uses TRBV3-1 (or the pseudogene TRBV3-2) with TRBJ1-2; 7 bases are a match to TRBD1. CDR3 length equals 16 residues. CDR1 and CDR2 from the germline V gene are LGHDT and YNNKEL (reference sequence). V lost 2 bases to trimming and J lost 0 bases; unmatched junction nucleotides: 6. The CDR3 reads CASSQLIRGSNYGYTF. For the CDR3, the DNA is TGTGCCAGCAGCCAACTAATCAGGGGGTCTAACTATGGCTACACCTTC.

The genes are TRBV29-1 and TRBJ2-1; TRBD2 matches 7 bases. Trimming cost V 0 bases and J 1 base; bases outside gene matches: 9. Per the germline V gene, CDR1 is SQVTM and CDR2 is ANQGSEA. This CDR3 spans 17 amino acids. The CDR3 is CSVEDQVGRGSYNEQFF. DNA for the CDR3: TGCAGCGTTGAAGATCAGGTAGGGAGGGGATCCTACAATGAGCAGTTCTTC.

J is TRBJ1-2 and V is TRBV30, with TRBD1 matching 7 bases. This CDR3 contains 15 residues. V lost 3 bases and J lost 4; bases outside the gene matches: 11. Per the germline V gene, CDR1 is GTSNPN and CDR2 is SVGIG (reference sequence). The CDR3 nucleotides read TGTGCCTGGAGAGGACAGGCTCTATTCTCCTATGGCTACACCTTC. It is translated as CAWRGQALFSYGYTF. The full variable domain, rest sourced from reference TRBV30 and TRBJ1-2, is SQTIHQWPATLVQPVGSPLSLECTVEGTSNPNLYWYRQAAGRGLQLLFYSVGIGQISSEVPQNLSASRPQDRQFILSSKKLLLSDSGFYLCAWRGQALFSYGYTFGSGTRLTVV.

V is TRBV19 and J is TRBJ1-3; weak D call: TRBD1 (5 bases). Trimming removed 7 bases at V and 0 bases at J, with 16 bases between. CDR1 and CDR2 from the germline V gene are LNHDA and SQIVND (reference sequence). This CDR3 contains 16 residues. The DNA for the CDR3 is TGTGCCAGTAATTGGGCGGGACGGAACTCTGGAAACACCATATATTTT. Its translation: CASNWAGRNSGNTIYF.

The V call is TRBV6-2 or TRBV6-3, the J call TRBJ2-7, with TRBD1 identical over 8 bases. V lost 4 bases, J lost 4 bases, and 12 bases stayed unmatched. Germline lookup yields CDR1 MNHEY and CDR2 SVGEGT. The CDR3 extends over 16 amino acids. CDR3 residues: CASSLTGTGKLYEQYF. The CDR3 DNA sequence: TGTGCCAGCAGTTTGACCGGGACAGGAAAATTGTACGAGCAGTACTTC.

This clone showed up just once. The chain links TRBV10-3 to TRBJ1-2; weak D call: TRBD1 (5 bases). This CDR3 comprises 17 residues. In germline, CDR1 is ENHRY, CDR2 SYGVKD. V was cut by 2 bases and J by 6 bases, with 22 bases left in between. This CDR3 is CAISETPSGIQGHGYTF. CDR3 DNA: TGTGCCATCAGTGAGACCCCCTCTGGAATTCAGGGCCATGGCTACACCTTC.